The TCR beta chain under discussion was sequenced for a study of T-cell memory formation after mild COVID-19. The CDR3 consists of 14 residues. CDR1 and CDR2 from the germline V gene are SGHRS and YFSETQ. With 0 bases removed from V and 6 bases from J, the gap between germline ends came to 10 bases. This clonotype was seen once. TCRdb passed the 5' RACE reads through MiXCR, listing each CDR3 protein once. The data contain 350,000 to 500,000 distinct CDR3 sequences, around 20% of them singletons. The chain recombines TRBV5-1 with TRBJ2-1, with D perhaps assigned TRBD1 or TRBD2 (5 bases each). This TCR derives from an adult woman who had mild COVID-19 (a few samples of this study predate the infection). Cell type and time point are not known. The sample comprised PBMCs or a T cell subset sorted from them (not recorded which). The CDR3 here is CASSLGDVGNEQFF. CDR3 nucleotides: TGCGCCAGCAGCTTGGGGGACGTAGGCAATGAGCAGTTCTTC.